Presented here are 28 T cell receptor beta chains from one specimen sequenced in a study of blood T cell repertoires in COVID-19. Some clones are missing from TCRdb's copy, which holds only in-frame ones; the method was immunoSEQ multiplex PCR. The table lists 200,000 or so clones, approximately 84% of them singletons. Sequenced sample: peripheral blood. The receptors originated from a man in his fifties who had recovered from COVID-19.

The count of this clone is one. A read error may explain this, as a much larger clone is one base away. This sequence joins TRBV6-1 and TRBJ2-3; tentatively, D is TRBD2 (6 bases). The CDR3 has 18 residues. The V gene lost 3 bases and the J gene lost 1 base, with 20 bases spanning the gap. The germline V gene encodes CDR1 MNHNS and CDR2 SASEGT. The CDR3 spells CASSDRAGVGGGTDTQYF. The CDR3 nucleotides read TGTGCCAGCAGTGACCGGGCCGGGGTGGGGGGAGGCACAGATACGCAGTATTTT.

The CDR3 nucleotides are TGTGCCAGCAGTCGACAGGGACCTACCTACGAGCAGTACTTC. Amino acid sequence: CASSRQGPTYEQYF. This chain joins TRBV6-5 and TRBJ2-7; 7 nucleotides match TRBD1. V was clipped by 5 bases and J by 2 bases; unmatched bases: 6. The CDR3 covers 14 residues. Germline V gene data show CDR1 as MNHEY and CDR2 as SVGAGI.

This clone was recorded a few times. The chain couples TRBV19 to TRBJ2-3, with 10 bases matching TRBD2. Trimming removed 3 bases from V and 0 bases from J; junction bases left unmatched: 6. Per the germline V gene, CDR1 is LNHDA and CDR2 is SQIVND (reference sequence). The CDR3 totals 17 residues. CDR3 sequence: CASSIGAGGRSTDTQYF. The CDR3 region has the DNA TGTGCCAGTAGTATTGGAGCGGGAGGGCGGAGCACAGATACGCAGTATTTT.

This chain connects TRBV19 to TRBJ2-7, with 11 positions matching TRBD2. J was trimmed by 7 bases and V by 4 bases; bases with no gene match: 9. The CDR3 is made up of 15 amino acids. Germline V gene data show CDR1 as LNHDA and CDR2 as SQIVND (reference sequence). This chain's CDR3 is CASSTQLAGVGEQYF. The DNA for the CDR3 is TGTGCCAGTAGTACCCAACTAGCGGGAGTGGGAGAGCAGTACTTC.

This clone has just one count. The V call is TRBV2, the J call TRBJ1-2; TRBD1 matches 8 bases. The CDR3 length is 15 residues. Germline lookup yields CDR1 SNHLY and CDR2 FYNNEI. V lost 2 bases and J lost 2; bases outside the gene matches: 4. The CDR3 protein is CASSERTGRNYGYTF. In nucleotides, the CDR3 is TGTGCCAGCAGTGAACGGACAGGGCGGAACTATGGCTACACCTTC.

There are a few counts of this clone. The chain couples TRBV27 to TRBJ1-1; tentatively, D is TRBD1 (5 bases). Germline values: CDR1 MNHEY, CDR2 SMNVEV (reference sequence). Trimming cost V 5 bases and J 4 bases, with 11 bases left between them. The CDR3 contains 13 residues. Here the CDR3 reads CASSAQQVTEAFF. The CDR3 bases are TGTGCCAGCAGTGCACAACAGGTCACTGAAGCTTTCTTT.

The chain has TRBV27 and TRBJ1-5; D gene ambiguous. V was cut by 2 bases and J by 6 bases, with 8 bases left in between. The germline V gene has CDR1 MNHEY and CDR2 SMNVEV (reference sequence). The CDR3 consists of 13 residues. CDR3 sequence reads: CASSLAVSQPQHF. CDR3 in DNA: TGTGCCAGCAGTTTAGCAGTCAGTCAGCCCCAGCATTTT.

The chain is built from TRBV6-5 and TRBJ1-2; TRBD1 aligns across 10 bases. CDR1 and CDR2 from the germline V gene are MNHEY and SVGAGI. This CDR3 is built from 15 residues. V lost 6 bases and J lost 4; bases outside the gene matches: 8. The CDR3 coding sequence is TGTGCCAGCAGGTCCGGGACAGGGGCGGTCTATGGCTACACCTTC. Translation gives CASRSGTGAVYGYTF.

The chain joins TRBV6-5 to TRBJ2-1, with TRBD2 identical over 10 bases. Germline CDR1 and CDR2: MNHEY and SVGAGI. The CDR3 spans 14 residues. Trimming at V came to 6 bases and at J to 6 bases, leaving 5 bases not matched to a gene. CDR3 nucleotide sequence: TGTGCCAGCAGACAGAGCGGGAGGGCCAATGAGCAGTTCTTC. Translation: CASRQSGRANEQFF.

The V gene is TRBV4-1, the J gene TRBJ1-4, with TRBD1 identical over 10 bases. The CDR3 has 17 amino acids. Trimming cost V 5 bases and J 4 bases; bases outside gene matches: 10. Germline CDR1 reads MGHRA; CDR2 reads YSYEKL. CDR3 loop: CASSFRQGASFNEKLFF. The CDR3 DNA is TGCGCCAGCAGCTTCCGACAGGGGGCCTCTTTTAATGAAAAACTGTTTTTT.

The rearrangement joins TRBV5-1 to TRBJ2-7; D possibly corresponds to TRBD1 (5 bases). There are 15 residues in the CDR3. The V end was cut by 1 base, the J end by 5 bases, with 16 bases between. Germline V gene sequence: CDR1 SGHRS, CDR2 YFSETQ. In DNA, the CDR3 is TGCGCCAGCAGCTTGATCGCAGGGCAAATGAACGAGCAGTACTTC. This encodes CASSLIAGQMNEQYF.

V gene TRBV15 combines with J gene TRBJ2-1, with 9 bases matching TRBD2. The germline gives CDR1 LNHNV, CDR2 YYDKDF (reference sequence). The CDR3 runs 16 residues. After removal of 3 bases from V and 4 bases from J, the junction contained 7 bases not matched to a gene. Written as DNA, the CDR3 is TGTGCCACCAGCAGGGAAATACTAGCGGGTTACAATGAGCAGTTCTTC. Its protein product is CATSREILAGYNEQFF.

The chain has TRBV30 and TRBJ1-2; TRBD1 might be the D (5 bases). V lost 7 bases, J lost 6 bases, and 12 bases lay in between. The CDR3 has 11 amino acids. CDR1 is GTSNPN, CDR2 SVGIG, per germline (reference sequence). DNA of the CDR3: TGTGCCTTAGACAGAGCCCATGGCTACACCTTC. This sequence encodes CALDRAHGYTF.

The chain combines TRBV28 with TRBJ2-7; 11 bases agree with TRBD2. J gave up 4 bases and V 5 bases, and 7 bases lay outside the gene matches. This CDR3 contains 15 residues. Germline V CDR1 and CDR2: MDHEN, SYDVKM. CDR3 bases: TGTGCCAGCAGTCTCACGACTAGCGGGAAGTACGAGCAGTACTTC. This gives the protein CASSLTTSGKYEQYF.

J is TRBJ1-1 and V is TRBV29-1; TRBD1 matches at 7 bases. This CDR3 is built from 11 residues. With V trimmed by 6 bases and J by 5 bases, 3 bases remained unmatched. CDR1 SQVTM and CDR2 ANQGSEA come from the germline V gene. The CDR3 coding sequence is TGCAGCGTACAGGGGCATACTGAAGCTTTCTTT. It specifies CSVQGHTEAFF.

The gene calls are TRBV2 and TRBJ2-3, with 7 bases aligning to TRBD2. CDR1 and CDR2 (germline): SNHLY, FYNNEI. V dropped 7 bases and J dropped 3; count of bases not matched to a gene: 16. The CDR3 covers 17 residues. The CDR3 DNA reads as TGTGCCAGCACCCGAGAGAGGGCGGGAGTAGTAACAGATACGCAGTATTTT. This encodes CASTRERAGVVTDTQYF. Filled out from reference TRBV2 and TRBJ2-3, the complete variable domain reads EPEVTQTPSHQVTQMGQEVILRCVPISNHLYFYWYRQILGQKVEFLVSFYNNEISEKSEIFDDQFSVERPDGSNFTLKIRSTKLEDSAMYFCASTRERAGVVTDTQYFGPGTRLTVL.

The chain carries TRBV10-3 and TRBJ1-1; no clear D. Germline V lookup: CDR1 ENHRY, CDR2 SYGVKD. CDR3 length equals 13 residues. Trimming cost V 6 bases and J 0 bases, with 8 bases left between them. CDR3: CAIRELMNTEAFF. Here the CDR3 DNA reads TGTGCCATCAGGGAGCTTATGAACACTGAAGCTTTCTTT.

This clone came up once. This chain joins TRBV27 and TRBJ2-7; maybe TRBD2 (5 bases). Per the germline V gene, CDR1 is MNHEY and CDR2 is SMNVEV (reference sequence). Trimming removed 1 base from V and 9 bases from J, with 10 bases in between. This CDR3 comprises 12 residues. CDR3 in amino acids: CASSLLGGGQYF. The CDR3 DNA reads TGTGCCAGCAGTTTATTAGGAGGCGGGCAGTACTTC.

The chain has TRBV9 and TRBJ1-1, with TRBD1 matching 9 bases. The germline gives CDR1 SGDLS, CDR2 YYNGEE. This CDR3 has 17 residues. Trimming took 4 bases from V and 4 from J; bases not matched to a gene: 14. This CDR3 is CASSPSPGTGRFTEAFF. CDR3 nucleotides: TGTGCCAGCAGCCCAAGTCCCGGGACAGGGCGGTTCACTGAAGCTTTCTTT.

The V call is TRBV12-3 or TRBV12-4, the J call TRBJ2-2; D is perhaps TRBD1 (5 bases). The CDR3 loop spans 13 amino acids. Trimming took off 5 bases at V and 5 bases at J, with 9 bases between the two ends. The CDR3 is CASSRQITGELFF. CDR3 DNA: TGTGCCAGCAGTAGACAGATAACCGGGGAGCTGTTTTTT.

The rearrangement joins TRBV6-5 to TRBJ1-2; 7 positions agree with TRBD1. The V gene's germline CDR1 is MNHEY and CDR2 SVGAGI. The ends lost 2 bases at V and 3 bases at J; junction bases unmatched: 9. This CDR3 region has 16 residues. CDR3 sequence (DNA): TGTGCCAGCAGTTACCAAAGCAGGGGGACGCACTATGGCTACACCTTC. Its protein is CASSYQSRGTHYGYTF.

This clone was observed many times. This chain uses TRBV29-1 with TRBJ2-1, with TRBD2 identical over 10 bases. Germline CDR1 and CDR2: SQVTM and ANQGSEA. J lost 6 bases, V lost 7 bases, and 6 bases had no gene match. The CDR3 contains 13 residues. The CDR3 protein is CSAGLANGNEQFF. The CDR3 nucleotides read TGCAGCGCGGGACTAGCGAACGGCAATGAGCAGTTCTTC.

The chain uses TRBV29-1 and TRBJ2-2; D unclear. This CDR3 has 13 amino acids. V was shortened by 5 bases and J by 1 base, with 8 bases between the two germline ends. In germline, CDR1 is SQVTM, CDR2 ANQGSEA. The CDR3 coding sequence is TGCAGCGTTTACAGAGAGAACACCGGGGAGCTGTTTTTT. Encoded protein: CSVYRENTGELFF.

CDR3 region: CASSESTSSEQYF. The CDR3 bases are TGCGCCAGCAGTGAGTCCACTAGTTCCGAGCAGTACTTC. The chain employs TRBV10-1 and TRBJ2-7; tentatively, D is TRBD2 (5 bases). CDR1 and CDR2 from the germline V gene are WNHNN and SYGVQD (reference sequence). Between the trimmed V and J ends, which lost 0 bases and 6 bases, there was a span of 9 bases. CDR3 length: 13 residues.

V gene TRBV10-2 combines with J gene TRBJ2-3; 10 bases line up with TRBD2. J gave up 5 bases and V 0 bases, and 8 bases lay outside the gene matches. The CDR3 loop spans 17 amino acids. Germline CDR1 reads WSHSY; CDR2 reads SAAADI. The chain's CDR3 is CASSESRIAGGKDTQYF. The CDR3 region has the DNA TGCGCCAGCAGTGAGTCTAGAATAGCGGGAGGTAAAGATACGCAGTATTTT.

The chain recombines TRBV29-1 with TRBJ2-3; 7 bases fit TRBD2. Germline V CDR1 and CDR2: SQVTM, ANQGSEA. The J segment lost 0 bases and the V segment lost 7 bases, leaving 10 bases of the junction unmatched. This CDR3 is built from 15 residues. CDR3 nucleotide sequence: TGCAGCGCCCAGCGGCTAGCGGCTAGCACAGATACGCAGTATTTT. Translation gives CSAQRLAASTDTQYF.

J is TRBJ2-5 and V is TRBV3-1 (or the pseudogene TRBV3-2), with 12 bases lining up with TRBD1. The J segment lost 4 bases and the V segment lost 5 bases, leaving 14 bases of the junction unmatched. From germline, CDR1 is LGHDT and CDR2 YNNKEL (reference sequence). The CDR3 sequence is 18 residues long. This CDR3 reads CASSSFGTGGREGETQYF. For the CDR3, the DNA is TGTGCCAGCAGCTCCTTTGGGACAGGGGGCAGGGAGGGAGAGACCCAGTACTTC.

This clone was seen a few times. V usage is TRBV27 and J usage is TRBJ2-7; 9 bases match TRBD2. After removal of 5 bases from V and 0 bases from J, the junction contained 5 bases not matched to a gene. Germline CDR1 and CDR2: MNHEY and SMNVEV (reference sequence). The CDR3 has 15 amino acids. The CDR3 region is CASSVAGGSSYEQYF. CDR3 nucleotides: TGTGCCAGCAGTGTGGCGGGAGGGTCCTCCTACGAGCAGTACTTC.